The 4 T cell receptor beta chains below were found in one sample sequenced in a study of T cell changes during pregnancy in multiple sclerosis. TCRdb keeps only in-frame clones here, not all; method: immunoSEQ multiplex PCR. The table has some 49,000 clones, 90% seen once; the top ten hold 4.5% to 5.5%. Sequences were derived from peripheral blood, sampled after pregnancy. The origin of the receptors is a female donor in good health, enrolled as a control in a pregnancy study.

The chain carries TRBV6-1 and TRBJ2-6; D is possibly TRBD1 (6 bases). Trimming removed 0 bases at V and 0 bases at J, with 15 bases between. CDR1 MNHNS and CDR2 SASEGT come from the germline V gene. This CDR3 has 19 residues. DNA for the CDR3: TGTGCCAGCAGTGAAGCCTTGGACAGCTCCCGCTCTGGGGCCAACGTCCTGACTTTC. This codes for CASSEALDSSRSGANVLTF.

The rearrangement joins TRBV2 to TRBJ2-1; 10 bases match TRBD2. The CDR3 consists of 16 residues. Germline loops: CDR1 SNHLY, CDR2 FYNNEI. The V gene end was trimmed by 5 bases and the J gene end by 4 bases; junction bases not matched to a gene: 8. Here the CDR3 reads CASSSLAGASYNEQFF. The CDR3, as DNA: TGTGCCAGCAGTTCCCTAGCGGGAGCCTCTTACAATGAGCAGTTCTTC.

The chain employs TRBV13 and TRBJ1-5, with D hard to call. Trimming pared 2 bases from V and 1 base from J, leaving 6 bases between. Germline CDR1 and CDR2: PRHDT and FYEKMQ (reference sequence). The length of the CDR3 is 14 residues. The CDR3 protein is CASSLSGSNQPQHF. The DNA of the CDR3 is TGTGCCAGCAGCTTATCAGGCAGCAATCAGCCCCAGCATTTT.

The chain joins TRBV5-1 to TRBJ1-4; 9 nucleotides agree with TRBD1. J lost 8 bases, V lost 4 bases, and 6 bases had no gene match. The CDR3 contains 14 residues. CDR1 is SGHRS, CDR2 YFSETQ, per germline. The CDR3 DNA is TGCGCCAGCAGCACGGGACAGGGAGGGGAAAAACTGTTTTTT. Amino acids: CASSTGQGGEKLFF.